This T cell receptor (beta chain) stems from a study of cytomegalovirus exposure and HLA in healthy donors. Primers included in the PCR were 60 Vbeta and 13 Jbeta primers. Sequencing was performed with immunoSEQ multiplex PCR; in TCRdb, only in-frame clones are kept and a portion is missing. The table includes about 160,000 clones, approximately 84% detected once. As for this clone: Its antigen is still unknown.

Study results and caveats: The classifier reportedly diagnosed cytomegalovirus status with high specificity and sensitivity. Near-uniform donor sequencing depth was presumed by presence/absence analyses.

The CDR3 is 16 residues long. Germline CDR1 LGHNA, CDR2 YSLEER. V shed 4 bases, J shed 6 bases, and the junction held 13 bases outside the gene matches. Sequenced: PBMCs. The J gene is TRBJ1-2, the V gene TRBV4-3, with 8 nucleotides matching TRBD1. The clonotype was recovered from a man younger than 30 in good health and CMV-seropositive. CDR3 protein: CASSPSGEGTGNGYTF. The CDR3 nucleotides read TGCGCCAGCAGCCCCTCAGGGGAGGGGACAGGTAATGGCTACACCTTC.